This paragraph reports one T cell receptor beta chain. The antigen is unknown. This record belongs to a study of early T cells in non-severe SARS-CoV-2 infection. On the study more broadly: Chains were unpaired, as sequencing was done on bulk RNA from unsorted whole blood. Study-wide results and caveats: Comparison of clonotypes with VDJdb favored anti-spike CD8 responses while missing private and CD4 specificities.

Unique molecular identifiers were attached to individual cDNA molecules. In TCRdb, the 5' RACE reads were re-called with MiXCR into one record per CDR3 protein. This sample has about 71,000 distinct CDR3 sequences, with 12% found just once. Germline assignment: CDR1 SGHAT and CDR2 FQNNGV. This CDR3 is built from 14 residues. V was trimmed by 5 bases and J by 1 base, leaving 11 bases between them. Source: whole blood, taken at baseline. The rearrangement uses TRBV11-2 and TRBJ2-5, with unresolved D. The sequence was obtained from an adult who was a healthcare worker with PCR-confirmed SARS-CoV-2 infection or an uninfected control (not recorded which). CDR3 nucleotides: TGTGCCAGCAGCCCCCGTTTGGTCCAAGAGACCCAGTACTTC. Protein: CASSPRLVQETQYF.